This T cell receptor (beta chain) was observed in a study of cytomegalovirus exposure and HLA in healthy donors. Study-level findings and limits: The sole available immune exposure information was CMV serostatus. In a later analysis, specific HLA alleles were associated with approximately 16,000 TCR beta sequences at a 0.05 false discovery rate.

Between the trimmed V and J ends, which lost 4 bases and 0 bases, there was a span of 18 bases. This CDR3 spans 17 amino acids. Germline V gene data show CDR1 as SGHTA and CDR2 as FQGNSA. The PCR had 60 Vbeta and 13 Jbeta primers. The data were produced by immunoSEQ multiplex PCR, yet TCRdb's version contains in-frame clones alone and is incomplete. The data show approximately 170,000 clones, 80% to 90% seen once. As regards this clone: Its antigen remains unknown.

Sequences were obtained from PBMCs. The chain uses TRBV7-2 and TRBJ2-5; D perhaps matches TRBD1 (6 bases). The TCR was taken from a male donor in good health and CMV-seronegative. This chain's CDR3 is CASSSEREGHYQETQYF. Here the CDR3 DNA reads TGTGCCAGCAGCTCCGAACGCGAGGGACACTACCAAGAGACCCAGTACTTC.